The sequence of this T cell receptor (beta chain) was determined in a study of blood T cell repertoires in COVID-19. Study overall: Collection of acute and convalescent COVID-19 samples took place in the United States, Italy and Spain. T cells, B-cell-depleted T cells, or PBMCs provided the cDNA or gDNA that served as material.

Looked up from germline, CDR1 is SGDLS and CDR2 is YYNGEE. V was cut by 3 bases and J by 4 bases, with 20 bases left in between. This CDR3 is built from 17 residues. Those enrolled, adults aged roughly 18 to 89 years, came from about two dozen US areas. As originally analysed: Reference gene primer amplification gave estimated nucleated cell counts. Using immunoSEQ multiplex PCR, the repertoire was profiled, and TCRdb retains in-frame clones only, with some absent. The D gene and trimming were derived from the DNA, and the V and J assignments and clone size from that table. The repertoire holds some 320,000 clones, with roughly nine tenths as singletons.

The source is a man in his 60s who had recovered from COVID-19. The chain is built from TRBV9 and TRBJ2-1; a possible D gene is TRBD1 (5 bases). The sequenced sample was PBMCs or T cells enriched from blood (not recorded which). The CDR3 loop reads CASSALPRQGKYNEQFF. The CDR3 coding sequence is TGTGCCAGCAGCGCCCTTCCCAGGCAGGGCAAATACAATGAGCAGTTCTTC.